The clone carrying this T cell receptor beta chain showed up just a few times. TCRdb recomputed calls from the 5' RACE reads with MiXCR, one row per CDR3 protein. This sample yields under 500,000 distinct CDR3 sequences, of which around 15% are seen a single time; 0.95% to 1% belongs to the top ten. Germline CDR1 MNHEY, CDR2 SVGEGT. V lost 5 bases and J 6 bases, leaving 14 bases between the germline ends. This CDR3 is 14 amino acids long. This sample was included in a study of identical twins. The data were also submitted as part of a second study, on yellow fever vaccine responses in identical twins.

The rearrangement joins TRBV6-2 or TRBV6-3 to TRBJ2-4; TRBD2 is a possible D gene (6 bases). The receptor was isolated from a young woman in good health. Specimen: CD4+ T cells sorted from blood. The CDR3 coding sequence is TGTGCCAGCAGTGCACACTCGGAGGGAAACATTCAGTACTTC. As protein: CASSAHSEGNIQYF.